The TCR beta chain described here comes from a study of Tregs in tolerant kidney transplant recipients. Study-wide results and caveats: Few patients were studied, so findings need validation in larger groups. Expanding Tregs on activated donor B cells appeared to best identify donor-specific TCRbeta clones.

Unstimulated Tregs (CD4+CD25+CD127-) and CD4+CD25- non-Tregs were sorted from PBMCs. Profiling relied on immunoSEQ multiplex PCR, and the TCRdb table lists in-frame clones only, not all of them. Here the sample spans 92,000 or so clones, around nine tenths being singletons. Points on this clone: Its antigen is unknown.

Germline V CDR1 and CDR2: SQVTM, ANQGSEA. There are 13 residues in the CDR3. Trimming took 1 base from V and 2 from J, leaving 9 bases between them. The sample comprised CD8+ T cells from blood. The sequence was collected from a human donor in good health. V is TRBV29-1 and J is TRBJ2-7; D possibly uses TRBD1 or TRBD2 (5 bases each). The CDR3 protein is CSVEGGTTYEQYF. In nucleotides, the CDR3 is TGCAGCGTTGAAGGGGGGACCACCTACGAGCAGTACTTC.